These 5 T cell receptor beta chains originate from one sample sequenced in a study of PD-1 blockade in mismatch repair-deficient tumors. Profiling relied on immunoSEQ multiplex PCR, and the TCRdb table lists in-frame clones only, not all of them. The sample holds about 15,000 clones, 84% seen once. The time point here: roughly ten-day in vitro stimulation with candidate neoantigen peptide 5. Their antigens are not known. Sequencing was performed on cells cultured in vitro, taken from a patient treated with pembrolizumab. Receptor source: an adult with mismatch repair-deficient cancer.

The V call is TRBV5-1, the J call TRBJ2-5, with D maybe TRBD1 (6 bases). Looked up from germline, CDR1 is SGHRS and CDR2 is YFSETQ. The V end was cut by 0 bases, the J end by 5 bases, with 11 bases between. There are 14 residues in the CDR3. The CDR3, as DNA: TGCGCCAGCAGCTTGGGACAGAGGGGGGAGACCCAGTACTTC. Protein: CASSLGQRGETQYF. Complete variable domain (other parts from reference TRBV5-1 and TRBJ2-5): KAGVTQTPRYLIKTRGQQVTLSCSPISGHRSVSWYQQTPGQGLQFLFEYFSETQRNKGNFPGRFSGRQFSNSRSEMNVSTLELGDSALYLCASSLGQRGETQYFGPGTRLLVL.

This chain links TRBV5-1 with TRBJ2-3; the D gene is possibly TRBD1 (5 bases). The germline V gene encodes CDR1 SGHRS and CDR2 YFSETQ. Deletions cut 4 bases from V and 1 base from J, with 7 bases between. The CDR3 is 13 amino acids. The CDR3 here is CASSEGGTDTQYF. The CDR3 DNA reads TGCGCCAGCAGCGAAGGGGGCACAGATACGCAGTATTTT.

V is TRBV2 and J is TRBJ1-2, with 7 positions matching TRBD1. Trimming took 6 bases from V and 5 from J; bases not matched to a gene: 12. Germline-derived CDR1 and CDR2 are SNHLY and FYNNEI. The CDR3 covers 15 residues. The CDR3 protein is CASRAEGAGRYGYTF. The CDR3 nucleotides are TGTGCCAGCAGAGCTGAGGGGGCAGGGAGGTATGGCTACACCTTC.

The chain links TRBV29-1 to TRBJ2-5, with 11 bases lining up with TRBD1. After removal of 6 bases from V and 4 bases from J, the junction contained 1 base not matched to a gene. The CDR3 has 12 amino acids. Looked up from germline, CDR1 is SQVTM and CDR2 is ANQGSEA. The CDR3 nucleotides read TGCAGCGTCGGGACAGGGGGAGAGACCCAGTACTTC. It specifies CSVGTGGETQYF.

The chain links TRBV28 to TRBJ2-7; possibly TRBD1 for D (6 bases). The CDR3 has 14 amino acids. V dropped 5 bases and J dropped 3 bases, with 14 bases sitting between them. Germline V gives CDR1 MDHEN, CDR2 SYDVKM. This chain's CDR3 is CASSPPGTHYEQYF. The CDR3, as DNA: TGTGCCAGCAGTCCCCCCGGGACACACTACGAGCAGTACTTC.